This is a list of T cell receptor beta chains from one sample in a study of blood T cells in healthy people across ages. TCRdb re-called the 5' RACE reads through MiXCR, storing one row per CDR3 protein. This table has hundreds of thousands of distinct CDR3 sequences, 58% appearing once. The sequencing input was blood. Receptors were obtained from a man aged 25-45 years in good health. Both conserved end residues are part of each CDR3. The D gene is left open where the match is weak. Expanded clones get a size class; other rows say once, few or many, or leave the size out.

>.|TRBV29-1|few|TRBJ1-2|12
TGCAGCGTTGAGGGTCAGGAGGGGGACTACACCTTC
CSVEGQEGDYTF
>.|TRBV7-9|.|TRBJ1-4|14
TGTGCCAGCAGCTCGGGGTATGGATCTGAAAAACTGTTTTTT
CASSSGYGSEKLFF
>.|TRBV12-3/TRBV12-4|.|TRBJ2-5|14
TGTGCCAGCAGTTTGGCAGACAGCGTGGATGAGCAGTACTTC
CASSLADSVDEQYF
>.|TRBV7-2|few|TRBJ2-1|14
TGTGCCAGCTCACCGGGAAGGGTGTACAATGAGCAGTTCTTC
CASSPGRVYNEQFF
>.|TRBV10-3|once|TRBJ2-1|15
TGTGCCATCAGCGAGTCGAGCGACATGTCCAATGAGCAGTTCTTC
CAISESSDMSNEQFF
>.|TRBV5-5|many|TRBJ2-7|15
TGTGCCAGCAGCTTGGCCCCCGACAGTACCTACGAGCAGTACTTC
CASSLAPDSTYEQYF
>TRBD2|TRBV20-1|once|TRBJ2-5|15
TGCAGTGCTCCAGGACTAGCGGGGGCTTTCTATGAGCAGTACTTC
CSAPGLAGAFYEQYF
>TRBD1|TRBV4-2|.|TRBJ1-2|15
TGTGCCAGCAGCCAAAACTCGGACAGGTCGAATGGCTACACCTTC
CASSQNSDRSNGYTF
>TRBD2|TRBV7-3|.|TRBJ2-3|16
TGTGCCAGCAGCCCTAACGCGGGAGGACGCACAGATACGCAGTATTTT
CASSPNAGGRTDTQYF
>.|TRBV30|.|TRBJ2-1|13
TGTGCCTGGAGGGTCGGCAGTACTGGTGAGCAGTTCTTC
CAWRVGSTGEQFF
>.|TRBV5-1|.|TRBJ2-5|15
TGCGCCAGCAGCTTGGTCGGGGTTGATGGGAATGAGCAGTACTTC
CASSLVGVDGNEQYF
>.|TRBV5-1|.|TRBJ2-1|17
TGCGCCAGCAGCTTGGCCAGGTTCTATCTCTCCTACAATGAGCAGTTCTTC
CASSLARFYLSYNEQFF
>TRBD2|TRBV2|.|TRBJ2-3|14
TGTGCCAGCAAGTCGCGGGGGGGGCCAGATACGCAGTATTTT
CASKSRGGPDTQYF
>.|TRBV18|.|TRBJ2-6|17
TGTGCCAGCTCACCAACAGGGACGGTTCCTGGGGCCAACGTCCTGACTTTC
CASSPTGTVPGANVLTF
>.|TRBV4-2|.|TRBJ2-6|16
TGTGCCAGCAGCCAGGGAGAGAGGGCTGGGGCCAACGTCCTGACTTTC
CASSQGERAGANVLTF
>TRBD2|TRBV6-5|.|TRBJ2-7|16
TGTGCCAGCAGTCCTCAGCGGGAGGTCTTCTACAATGAGCAGTACTTC
CASSPQREVFYNEQYF
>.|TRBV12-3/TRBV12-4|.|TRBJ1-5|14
TGTGCCAGTGGCCGGGACGCCTACAATCAGCCCCAGCATTTT
CASGRDAYNQPQHF
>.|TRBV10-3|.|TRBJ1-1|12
TGTGCCATCAGGGGACCGAACACTGAAGCTTTCTTT
CAIRGPNTEAFF
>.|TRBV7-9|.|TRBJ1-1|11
TGTGCCGGGGCCGTGGGCACTGAAGCTTTCTTT
CAGAVGTEAFF
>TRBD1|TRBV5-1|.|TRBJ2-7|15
TGCGCCAGCAGCTTGGACGGACAGGATACTAACGAGCAGTACTTC
CASSLDGQDTNEQYF
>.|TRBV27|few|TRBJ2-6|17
TGTGCCAGGAGTAGAAAAAGACAGACCTCTTTGGCCAACGTCCTGACTTTC
CARSRKRQTSLANVLTF
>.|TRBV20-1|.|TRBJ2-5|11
TGCAGTGCTAGCGGAAAAGAGACCCAGTACTTC
CSASGKETQYF
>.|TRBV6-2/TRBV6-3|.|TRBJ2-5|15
TGTGCCAGCAGTTCGGCTAGCCGGATAGAGGGGACCCAGTACTTC
CASSSASRIEGTQYF
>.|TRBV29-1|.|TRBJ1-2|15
TGCAGCGTTTCCCCCATCCGGGACAAGCTCAATGGCTACACCTTC
CSVSPIRDKLNGYTF
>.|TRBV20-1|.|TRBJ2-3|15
TGCAGTGCTCTGAGCGGCCAAGCTAGCACAGATACGCAGTATTTT
CSALSGQASTDTQYF
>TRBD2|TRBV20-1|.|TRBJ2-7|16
TGCAGTGCTAGAGATACCGAGGGGCGGGAGTACGGTGAGCAGTACTTC
CSARDTEGREYGEQYF
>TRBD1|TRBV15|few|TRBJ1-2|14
TGTGCCACCAGCGGCAGGGGGGAATACTATGGCTACACCTTC
CATSGRGEYYGYTF
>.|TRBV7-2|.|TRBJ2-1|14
TGTGCCAGCAGCCGCGGCTCGACTGACAATGAGCAGTTCTTC
CASSRGSTDNEQFF
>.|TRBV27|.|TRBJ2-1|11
TGTGCCGGCAGTACCGGCAATGAGCAGTTCTTC
CAGSTGNEQFF
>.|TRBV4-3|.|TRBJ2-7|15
TGCGCCAGCAGCCAAGATTATGACAGCTCCTACGAGCAGTACTTC
CASSQDYDSSYEQYF
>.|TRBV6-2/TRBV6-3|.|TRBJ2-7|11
TGTGCCATTCGCAAGGGCTACGAGCAGTACTTC
CAIRKGYEQYF
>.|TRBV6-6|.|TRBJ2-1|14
TGTGCCAGCACCAATAGGGGAGACTACAATGAGCAGTTCTTC
CASTNRGDYNEQFF
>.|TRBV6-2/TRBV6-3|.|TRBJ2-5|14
TGTGCCAGCAGTTACTTTACAGGGAGGGAGACCCAGTACTTC
CASSYFTGRETQYF
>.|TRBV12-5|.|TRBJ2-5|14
TGTGCTAGTGTCGCGGGACGGACCCAAGAGACCCAGTACTTC
CASVAGRTQETQYF
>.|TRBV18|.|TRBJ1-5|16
TGTGCCAGCTCAGACGAAGGGGGATATAGCAATCAGCCCCAGCATTTT
CASSDEGGYSNQPQHF
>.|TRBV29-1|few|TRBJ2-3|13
TGCAGCGGGGCTGTGGGGCAGGGAGATACGCAGTATTTT
CSGAVGQGDTQYF
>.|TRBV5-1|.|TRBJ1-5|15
TGCGCCAGCAGCCCGACAGGTTTCTCGGATCAGCCCCAGCATTTT
CASSPTGFSDQPQHF
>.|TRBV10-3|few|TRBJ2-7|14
TGTGCCATCAGTCCAGGGCTAGCTAAAGACGAGCAGTACTTC
CAISPGLAKDEQYF
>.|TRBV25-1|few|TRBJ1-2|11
TGTGCCAGCAGTGGAGACTCTGGCTACACCTTC
CASSGDSGYTF
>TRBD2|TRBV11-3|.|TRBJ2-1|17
TGTGCCAGCAGCCCAGGACTAGGAATAGCTGTTGTGGATGAGCAGTTCTTC
CASSPGLGIAVVDEQFF
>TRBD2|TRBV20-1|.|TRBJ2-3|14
TGCAGTGCTGCACTAGCGGGAGTCCCAGATACGCAGTATTTT
CSAALAGVPDTQYF
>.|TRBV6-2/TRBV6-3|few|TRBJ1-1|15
TGTGCCAGCAGTTACCACAAGGGGGTGAACACTGAAGCTTTCTTT
CASSYHKGVNTEAFF
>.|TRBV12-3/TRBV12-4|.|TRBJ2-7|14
TGTGCCAGCAGTTTAGAGGCGGGCCGAGGAGAGCAGTACTTC
CASSLEAGRGEQYF
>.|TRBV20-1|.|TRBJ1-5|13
TGCAGTGCTAGCCCCCTCCCTGATCAGCCCCAGCATTTT
CSASPLPDQPQHF
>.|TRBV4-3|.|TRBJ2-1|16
TGCGCCAGCAGCCTCTATAGGGGGACGACCTACAATGAGCAGTTCTTC
CASSLYRGTTYNEQFF
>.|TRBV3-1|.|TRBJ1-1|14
TGTGCCAGCAGCCAATATAATATGAACACTGAAGCTTTCTTT
CASSQYNMNTEAFF
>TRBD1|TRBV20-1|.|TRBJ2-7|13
TGCAGTGCTTCGACAGGGGGCCCCTACGAGCAGTACTTC
CSASTGGPYEQYF
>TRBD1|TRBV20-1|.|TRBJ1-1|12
TGCAGTGCTAGGATCTGGGACAGTGAAGCTTTCTTT
CSARIWDSEAFF
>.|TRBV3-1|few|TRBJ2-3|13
TGTGCCAGCACCTACAGGGATGCGGATACGCAGTATTTT
CASTYRDADTQYF
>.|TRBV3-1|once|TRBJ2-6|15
TGTGCCAGCAGCCAGGGAATGACTGGGGCCAACGTCCTGACTTTC
CASSQGMTGANVLTF